The 22 T cell receptor beta chains listed next were all sequenced from one sample in a study of blood T cell repertoires in COVID-19. Repertoires were generated with immunoSEQ multiplex PCR, while TCRdb's copy carries only in-frame clones and drops some. The sample records 180,000 or so clones, over 75% being singletons. Sequenced sample: PBMCs or T cells enriched from blood (not recorded which). All receptors come from a man between 50 and 59 years old who had recovered from COVID-19.

V usage is TRBV11-3 and J usage is TRBJ2-7; D may be TRBD2 (7 bases). Germline lookup yields CDR1 SGHNT and CDR2 YENEEA. This CDR3 has 15 amino acids. Trimming removed 1 base at V and 1 base at J, with 11 bases between. CDR3 coding DNA: TGTGCCAGCAGCTTAGGCGGGGGCGCGTCCTACGAGCAGTACTTC. This codes for CASSLGGGASYEQYF.

The chain joins TRBV28 to TRBJ2-7; 7 nucleotides line up with TRBD1. The germline gives CDR1 MDHEN, CDR2 SYDVKM. V lost 6 bases, J lost 1 base, and 12 bases stayed unmatched. The CDR3 totals 16 residues. The CDR3 is CASSSLLTGKSYEQYF. The CDR3 DNA follows: TGTGCCAGCAGCTCGCTCCTGACAGGGAAATCCTACGAGCAGTACTTC.

The CDR3 loop is CASSSPDSYGYTF. CDR3 nucleotide sequence: TGTGCCAGCAGTTCCCCGGACAGCTATGGCTACACCTTC. The gene calls are TRBV12-3 or TRBV12-4 and TRBJ1-2, with D possibly being TRBD1 (6 bases). The CDR3 runs to 13 residues. Trimming removed 4 bases from V and 4 bases from J, with 10 bases in between.

The rearrangement uses TRBV19 and TRBJ2-7; D perhaps matches TRBD1 (6 bases). In germline, CDR1 is LNHDA, CDR2 SQIVND (reference sequence). There are 15 residues in the CDR3. V lost 7 bases, J lost 2 bases, and 18 bases lay in between. This CDR3 reads CASNNPGVSPYEQYF. Here the CDR3 DNA reads TGTGCCAGTAACAACCCAGGGGTGTCCCCCTACGAGCAGTACTTC.

The chain carries TRBV27 and TRBJ2-5, with D possibly matching TRBD1 (5 bases). Trimming took 4 bases from V and 4 from J, leaving 13 bases between them. The length of the CDR3 is 14 residues. CDR1 and CDR2 (germline): MNHEY, SMNVEV (reference sequence). CDR3: CASSWKTTGETQYF. For the CDR3, the DNA is TGTGCCAGCAGTTGGAAGACAACAGGAGAGACCCAGTACTTC.

This chain joins TRBV7-2 and TRBJ2-7; TRBD2 aligns across 10 bases. This CDR3 comprises 16 residues. V lost 4 bases and J lost 0; bases outside the gene matches: 6. Germline assignment: CDR1 SGHTA and CDR2 FQGNSA. The CDR3 DNA reads as TGTGCCAGCAGCTCCCCGGGACTAGCGATCTCCTACGAGCAGTACTTC. Residues: CASSSPGLAISYEQYF.

This clone was recorded only once. The chain recombines TRBV5-1 with TRBJ2-7; TRBD2 aligns across 16 bases. CDR3 length equals 17 residues. CDR1 is SGHRS and CDR2 is YFSETQ in the germline V gene. Trimming cost V 2 bases and J 6 bases; bases outside gene matches: 8. The CDR3 nucleotides read TGCGCCAGCAGCTTAACGGGACTAGCGGGAGGGCCCGGCGAGCAGTACTTC. Translated, it gives CASSLTGLAGGPGEQYF.

The chain combines TRBV5-6 with TRBJ1-2; D gene uncertain. Germline values: CDR1 SGHDT, CDR2 YYEEEE. V lost 1 base and J lost 0, with 13 bases in between. This CDR3 region has 16 residues. Here the CDR3 reads CASSLNPGEPNYGYTF. The CDR3 DNA reads TGTGCCAGCAGCTTGAATCCCGGGGAGCCTAACTATGGCTACACCTTC.

This clone appeared a single time. CDR3 loop: CASRDRGTDGELFF. Written as DNA, the CDR3 is TGTGCCAGCAGGGACAGGGGCACGGACGGGGAGCTGTTTTTT. This chain uses TRBV7-9 with TRBJ2-2; 9 bases are shared with TRBD1. Germline V gene sequence: CDR1 SEHNR, CDR2 FQNEAQ (reference sequence). After removal of 6 bases from V and 7 bases from J, the junction contained 6 bases not matched to a gene. This CDR3 has 14 residues.

The chain carries TRBV19 and TRBJ2-7; D is possibly TRBD2 (6 bases). This CDR3 contains 15 residues. Germline V gives CDR1 LNHDA, CDR2 SQIVND (reference sequence). The germline V and J ends were trimmed by 5 bases and 2 bases, with 16 bases remaining between them. CDR3 sequence (DNA): TGTGCCAGTAGTGATGACCCGGGACTTCCCTACGAGCAGTACTTC. The encoded protein is CASSDDPGLPYEQYF.

CDR3 protein: CASSLVVATDEQFF. The CDR3 nucleotides read TGTGCCAGCAGCTTGGTCGTGGCGACAGATGAGCAGTTCTTC. V usage is TRBV5-6 and J usage is TRBJ2-1, with TRBD1 as a possible D gene (5 bases). There are 14 residues in the CDR3. V gave up 0 bases and J gave up 8 bases, with 12 bases separating them. CDR1 is SGHDT and CDR2 is YYEEEE in the germline V gene.

This chain joins TRBV27 and TRBJ2-7; D perhaps matches TRBD2 (6 bases). Germline assignment: CDR1 MNHEY and CDR2 SMNVEV (reference sequence). The CDR3 totals 16 residues. The V end lost 3 bases, the J end lost 3 bases, and 18 bases lay between the germline ends. CDR3 bases: TGTGCCAGCAGTTTGATGGGGGGAAGTGTGGGCTACGAGCAGTACTTC. It is translated as CASSLMGGSVGYEQYF.

This chain joins TRBV28 and TRBJ1-2; perhaps TRBD1 as D (5 bases). V was trimmed by 5 bases and J by 1 base, leaving 14 bases between them. CDR3 length: 15 residues. Germline loops: CDR1 MDHEN, CDR2 SYDVKM. The CDR3 bases are TGTGCCAGCAGTGCCCCGGCGGGGCGTAACTATGGCTACACCTTC. Translating it yields CASSAPAGRNYGYTF.

J is TRBJ1-6 and V is TRBV3-1 (or the pseudogene TRBV3-2); 7 bases align to TRBD1. J was trimmed by 10 bases and V by 4 bases; bases with no gene match: 4. CDR1 and CDR2 from the germline V gene are LGHDT and YNNKEL (reference sequence). CDR3 size: 13 residues. The CDR3, as DNA: TGTGCCAGCAGCCCACAGGGGACGTCACCCCTCCACTTT. Protein: CASSPQGTSPLHF.

This clone was seen more than once but under ten times. The V call is TRBV27, the J call TRBJ1-2; 9 bases line up with TRBD1. With 4 bases clipped from V and 1 base from J, the junction kept 10 bases outside the gene matches. The CDR3 length is 17 residues. Germline V gene sequence: CDR1 MNHEY, CDR2 SMNVEV (reference sequence). CDR3 DNA: TGTGCCAGCAGTTCGCGCCCACAGGGGGCTGGTAACTATGGCTACACCTTC. The encoded protein is CASSSRPQGAGNYGYTF.

In this sample, this clone turned up once. This sequence joins TRBV7-2 and TRBJ2-1; TRBD2 aligns across 12 bases. Germline CDR1 is SGHTA and CDR2 is FQGNSA. This CDR3 comprises 15 residues. Trimming cost V 5 bases and J 4 bases; bases outside gene matches: 3. CDR3 nucleotides: TGTGCCAGCAGCCCTAGCGGGGGGGTTTACAATGAGCAGTTCTTC. This gives the protein CASSPSGGVYNEQFF.

This chain links TRBV28 with TRBJ1-4, with D uncertain. The CDR3 covers 15 residues. Germline CDR1 MDHEN, CDR2 SYDVKM. Trimming removed 1 base from V and 8 bases from J, with 14 bases in between. In DNA, the CDR3 is TGTGCCAGCAGTTTATCAGGAGGGAGAGGAGAAAAACTGTTTTTT. It codes for CASSLSGGRGEKLFF. The full variable domain, in which reference TRBV28 and TRBJ1-4 provide the parts outside the CDR3, is DVKVTQSSRYLVKRTGEKVFLECVQDMDHENMFWYRQDPGLGLRLIYFSYDVKMKEKGDIPEGYSVSREKKERFSLILESASTNQTSMYLCASSLSGGRGEKLFFGSGTQLSVL.

The genes are TRBV5-6 and TRBJ2-7, with TRBD2 matching 8 bases. The CDR3 is 16 residues long. Per the germline V gene, CDR1 is SGHDT and CDR2 is YYEEEE. The ends lost 4 bases at V and 2 bases at J; junction bases unmatched: 11. In nucleotides, the CDR3 is TGTGCCAGCAGCCCCCACGCCTCTAGCGGGCCCTACGAGCAGTACTTC. It yields the protein CASSPHASSGPYEQYF.

The chain uses TRBV6-5 and TRBJ1-5; the D gene is possibly TRBD1 (5 bases). Trimming took 6 bases from V and 3 from J, leaving 12 bases between them. CDR1 MNHEY and CDR2 SVGAGI come from the germline V gene. This CDR3 has 14 amino acids. CDR3 sequence: CASSGDSFNQPQHF. CDR3 nucleotides: TGTGCCAGCAGCGGAGACAGCTTCAATCAGCCCCAGCATTTT.

This chain connects TRBV7-8 to TRBJ1-2, with 11 bases lining up with TRBD1. The CDR3 has 15 residues. V dropped 5 bases and J dropped 3; count of bases not matched to a gene: 5. Germline V gene data show CDR1 as SGHVS and CDR2 as FQNEAQ. This CDR3 is CASSLGQGGDYGYTF. DNA of the CDR3: TGTGCCAGCAGCCTGGGACAGGGGGGCGACTATGGCTACACCTTC.

The chain uses TRBV4-2 and TRBJ2-5; D is ambiguous. The CDR3 extends over 14 amino acids. Germline-derived CDR1 and CDR2 are LGHNA and YNFKEQ. V dropped 1 base and J dropped 2 bases, with 8 bases sitting between them. Here the CDR3 DNA reads TGTGCCAGCAGCCAAGCGGCTAGTCAAGAGACCCAGTACTTC. It yields the protein CASSQAASQETQYF.

The chain employs TRBV18 and TRBJ2-5; weak D call: TRBD2 (5 bases). Trimming removed 4 bases from V and 2 bases from J, with 8 bases in between. Germline values: CDR1 KGHSH, CDR2 LQKENI. This CDR3 is built from 13 residues. This chain's CDR3 is CASSLGVQETQYF. Here the CDR3 DNA reads TGTGCCAGCTCACTGGGAGTACAAGAGACCCAGTACTTC.